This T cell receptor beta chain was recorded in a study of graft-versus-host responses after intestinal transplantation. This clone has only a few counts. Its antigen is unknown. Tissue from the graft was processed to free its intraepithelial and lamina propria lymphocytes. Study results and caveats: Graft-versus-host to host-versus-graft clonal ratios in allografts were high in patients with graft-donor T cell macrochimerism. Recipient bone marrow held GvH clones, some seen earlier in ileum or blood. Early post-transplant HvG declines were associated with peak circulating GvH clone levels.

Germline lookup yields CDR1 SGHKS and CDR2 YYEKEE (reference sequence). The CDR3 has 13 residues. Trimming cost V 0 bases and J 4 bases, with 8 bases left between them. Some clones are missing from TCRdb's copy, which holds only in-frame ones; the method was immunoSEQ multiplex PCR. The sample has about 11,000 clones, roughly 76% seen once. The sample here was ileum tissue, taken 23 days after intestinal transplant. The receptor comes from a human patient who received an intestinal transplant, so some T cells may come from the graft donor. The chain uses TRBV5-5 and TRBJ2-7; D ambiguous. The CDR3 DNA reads TGTGCCAGCAGCTTGGCCCCGACTTACGAGCAGTACTTC. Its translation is CASSLAPTYEQYF.